The 9 T cell receptor beta chains below come from one sample, sequenced in a study of memory CD8 T cells in hepatitis C reinfection. Sequencing was performed with immunoSEQ multiplex PCR; in TCRdb, only in-frame clones are kept and a portion is missing. The sample shows 50,000 or so clones, 85% to 90% of them seen only once. Described time point: pre-reinfection, 55 to 20 weeks before reinfection detection. No in vitro expansion preceded TCR sequencing of the sorted cells. The sequenced sample consisted of naive CD8+ T cells sorted from blood. These receptors came from a man aged 18 to 29 with hepatitis C virus infection.

This chain connects TRBV4-2 to TRBJ2-5, with 8 bases matching TRBD1. The DNA end lines up better with TRBJ2-7; the J call may be wrong. The CDR3 length is 15 residues. Germline values: CDR1 LGHNA, CDR2 YNFKEQ. CDR3 protein: CASSQEENRGYEQYF. In DNA, the CDR3 is TGTGCCAGCAGCCAAGAAGAAAACAGGGGGTACGAGCAGTACTTC.

V usage is TRBV28 and J usage is TRBJ2-7, with TRBD2 matching 10 bases. The CDR3 spans 21 residues. Germline assignment: CDR1 MDHEN and CDR2 SYDVKM. J gave up 2 bases and V 6 bases, and 25 bases lay outside the gene matches. CDR3 in DNA: TGTGCCAGCAGCATTGGGGCCGGTCGGAGCGGGAGGGCCCTAAGACCCTACGAGCAGTACTTC. It specifies CASSIGAGRSGRALRPYEQYF.

The rearrangement uses TRBV9 and TRBJ2-7, with 13 bases that match TRBD2. After removal of 4 bases from V and 6 bases from J, the junction contained 10 bases not matched to a gene. The germline gives CDR1 SGDLS, CDR2 YYNGEE. There are 16 residues in the CDR3. CDR3 sequence (DNA): TGTGCCAGCAGCCTTGAAGGACTAGCGGGAGTGTTCGAGCAGTACTTC. Its translation is CASSLEGLAGVFEQYF.

The V gene is TRBV6-1, the J gene TRBJ2-5, with D possibly being TRBD1 (6 bases). This CDR3 comprises 16 residues. V shed 2 bases and J shed 4 bases, with 17 bases lying between them. Germline CDR1 reads MNHNS; CDR2 reads SASEGT. CDR3 region: CASSESSGGYVETQYF. The DNA for the CDR3 is TGTGCCAGCAGTGAAAGTAGTGGGGGCTACGTAGAGACCCAGTACTTC.

This chain connects TRBV5-5 to TRBJ2-7; 10 bases map to TRBD2. CDR1 SGHKS and CDR2 YYEKEE come from the germline V gene (reference sequence). The CDR3 totals 15 residues. V was clipped by 3 bases and J by 2 bases; unmatched bases: 5. CDR3 in DNA: TGTGCCAGCAGCTCGTCGCTAGCGGGAGCCTACGAGCAGTACTTC. It codes for CASSSSLAGAYEQYF.

This chain uses TRBV13 with TRBJ2-1; 8 bases agree with TRBD2. The CDR3 extends over 19 amino acids. Germline CDR1 reads PRHDT; CDR2 reads FYEKMQ (reference sequence). The ends lost 4 bases at V and 0 bases at J; junction bases unmatched: 14. CDR3 sequence reads: CASSSPRERELGSYNEQFF. The CDR3 DNA sequence: TGTGCCAGCAGCTCTCCGAGGGAGCGGGAGCTGGGCTCCTACAATGAGCAGTTCTTC. The whole variable domain, filled in from reference TRBV13 and TRBJ2-1, reads AAGVIQSPRHLIKEKRETATLKCYPIPRHDTVYWYQQGPGQDPQFLISFYEKMQSDKGSIPDRFSAQQFSDYHSELNMSSLELGDSALYFCASSSPRERELGSYNEQFFGPGTRLTVL.

The CDR3 reads CASSLGLDWETQYF. The CDR3 region has the DNA TGCGCCAGCAGCTTGGGGTTAGATTGGGAGACCCAGTACTTC. The gene calls are TRBV5-1 and TRBJ2-5, with D hard to call. The CDR3 loop spans 14 amino acids. In germline, CDR1 is SGHRS, CDR2 YFSETQ. V was cut by 0 bases and J by 5 bases, with 11 bases left in between. Full variable domain (missing parts from reference TRBV5-1 and TRBJ2-5): KAGVTQTPRYLIKTRGQQVTLSCSPISGHRSVSWYQQTPGQGLQFLFEYFSETQRNKGNFPGRFSGRQFSNSRSEMNVSTLELGDSALYLCASSLGLDWETQYFGPGTRLLVL.

The J gene is TRBJ1-2, the V gene TRBV19; a weak D match, TRBD1 (5 bases). V shed 1 base and J shed 1 base, with 10 bases lying between them. This CDR3 is built from 15 residues. Germline V gives CDR1 LNHDA, CDR2 SQIVND (reference sequence). This chain's CDR3 is CASSIVPGNNYGYTF. The DNA of the CDR3 is TGTGCCAGTAGTATAGTGCCAGGGAATAACTATGGCTACACCTTC.

The chain employs TRBV27 and TRBJ1-2, with D uncertain. V was shortened by 6 bases and J by 4 bases, with 12 bases between the two germline ends. The germline V gene encodes CDR1 MNHEY and CDR2 SMNVEV (reference sequence). The length of the CDR3 is 13 residues. CDR3 protein: CASSYSTGYGYTF. The CDR3 region has the DNA TGTGCCAGCAGCTACTCGACGGGCTATGGCTACACCTTC.